This T cell receptor beta chain was observed in a study of beta chain features in type 1 diabetes. Study background: In all, about 100,000,000 sorted cells from all samples were analyzed. Study observations and caveats: There was a moderate but significant shortening of TCRB CDR3s in all four CD4+ subsets of Type 1 diabetes patients. Within patients, naive, central memory and Treg TCRB repertoires seemed more similar than within healthy donors.

The investigators reverse transcribed all of the isolated RNA, so they sequenced expressed TCRB transcripts. The table came from immunoSEQ multiplex PCR; TCRdb's copy has only in-frame clones and leaves some out. The sample contains 15,000 to 17,000 clones, about 70% of which appear only once. To note about this clone: As yet, its antigen is unknown.

CDR1 and CDR2 from the germline V gene are SGHRS and YFSETQ. V lost 4 bases to trimming and J lost 7 bases, with 17 bases between them. The CDR3 consists of 14 residues. The chain is built from TRBV5-1 and TRBJ1-1; the D is unclear. The sequenced sample was Tregs from blood. This receptor was taken from a young man with type 1 diabetes. CDR3 loop: CASSPISGLGEAFF. The CDR3 bases are TGCGCCAGCAGCCCCATAAGCGGCCTGGGTGAAGCTTTCTTT.